Reported below is one T cell receptor (beta chain). The sample originates from a study of blood T cell repertoires in COVID-19. The method was immunoSEQ multiplex PCR; TCRdb's version includes in-frame clones alone and lacks a portion of them. The table records around 98,000 clones, around 75% of them present only once. V shed 3 bases and J shed 0 bases, with 8 bases lying between them. This CDR3 spans 15 amino acids. Germline values: CDR1 SGHTA, CDR2 FQGNSA. Input material: peripheral blood. V usage is TRBV7-2 and J usage is TRBJ1-4, with D unresolved. This clonotype was obtained from a man between 65 and 85 years old with acute or convalescent COVID-19. CDR3 sequence: CASSLERATNEKLFF. The CDR3 nucleotides read TGTGCCAGCAGCTTGGAGAGGGCAACTAATGAAAAACTGTTTTTT.